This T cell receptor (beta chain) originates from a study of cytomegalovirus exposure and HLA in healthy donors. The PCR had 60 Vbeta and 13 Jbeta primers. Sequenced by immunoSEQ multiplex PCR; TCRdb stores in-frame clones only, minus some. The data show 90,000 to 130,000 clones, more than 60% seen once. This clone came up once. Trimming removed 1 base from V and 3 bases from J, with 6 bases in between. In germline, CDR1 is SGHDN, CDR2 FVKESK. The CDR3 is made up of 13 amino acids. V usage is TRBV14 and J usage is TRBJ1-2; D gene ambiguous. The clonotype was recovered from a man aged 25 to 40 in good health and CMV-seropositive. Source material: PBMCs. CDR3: CASSQGVDYGYTF. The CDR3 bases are TGTGCCAGCAGCCAAGGAGTGGACTATGGCTACACCTTC.